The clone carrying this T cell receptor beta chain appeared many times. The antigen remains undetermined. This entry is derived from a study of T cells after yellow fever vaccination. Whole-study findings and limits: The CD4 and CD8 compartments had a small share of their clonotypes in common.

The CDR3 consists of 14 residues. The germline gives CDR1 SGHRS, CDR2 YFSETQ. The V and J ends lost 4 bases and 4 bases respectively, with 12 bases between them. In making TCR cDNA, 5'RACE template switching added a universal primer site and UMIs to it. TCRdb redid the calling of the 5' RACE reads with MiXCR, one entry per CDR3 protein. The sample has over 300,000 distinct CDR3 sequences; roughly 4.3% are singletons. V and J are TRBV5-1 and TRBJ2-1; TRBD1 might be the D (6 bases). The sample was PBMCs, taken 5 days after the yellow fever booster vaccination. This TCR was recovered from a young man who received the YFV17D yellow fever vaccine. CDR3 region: CASSPDSFYNEQFF. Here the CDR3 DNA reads TGCGCCAGCAGCCCGGACAGCTTTTACAATGAGCAGTTCTTC.